This T cell receptor beta chain derives from a study of technical replicates of blood from a few donors. V shed 7 bases, J shed 4 bases, and the junction held 6 bases outside the gene matches. Germline V CDR1 and CDR2: MNHNS, SASEGT. The CDR3 has 13 residues. Sequencing used immunoSEQ multiplex PCR; TCRdb keeps in-frame clones, though not all of them. The sample includes tens of thousands of clones, 91% of them seen just once. This clone showed up just once. The J gene is TRBJ2-5, the V gene TRBV6-1, with 7 bases that match TRBD2. The sample consisted of T cells isolated from PBMCs. This sequence was found in a human donor in good health. Some clones in this sample may be carry-over from other donors' samples. The CDR3 sequence is CASIKGGVETQYF. In nucleotides, the CDR3 is TGTGCCAGCATCAAGGGAGGGGTAGAGACCCAGTACTTC.